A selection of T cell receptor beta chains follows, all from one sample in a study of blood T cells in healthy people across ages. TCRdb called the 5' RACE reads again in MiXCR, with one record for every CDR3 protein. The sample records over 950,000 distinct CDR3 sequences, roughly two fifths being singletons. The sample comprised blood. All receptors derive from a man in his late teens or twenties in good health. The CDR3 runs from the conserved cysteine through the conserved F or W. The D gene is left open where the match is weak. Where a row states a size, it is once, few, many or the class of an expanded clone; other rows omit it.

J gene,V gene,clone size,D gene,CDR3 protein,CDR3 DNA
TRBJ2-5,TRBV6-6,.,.,CASSLGGRKQTQYF,TGTGCCAGCAGTTTAGGCGGTCGTAAGCAGACCCAGTACTTC
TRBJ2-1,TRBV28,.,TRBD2,CASSLYLAGDKYNEQFF,TGTGCCAGCAGTTTATACCTAGCGGGGGACAAATACAATGAGCAGTTCTTC
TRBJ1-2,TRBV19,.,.,CASSSPGPTMSGYTF,TGTGCCAGTAGCTCTCCGGGACCTACGATGAGTGGCTACACCTTC
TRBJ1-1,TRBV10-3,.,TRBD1,CAISLQGATEAFF,TGTGCCATCAGCCTACAGGGGGCAACTGAAGCTTTCTTT
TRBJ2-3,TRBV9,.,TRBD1,CASSVVGGTGGDTQYF,TGTGCCAGCAGCGTAGTAGGGGGGACAGGCGGAGATACGCAGTATTTT
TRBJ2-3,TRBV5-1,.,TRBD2,CASSPLTSGGLYTSTDTQYF,TGCGCCAGCAGCCCGCTGACTAGCGGGGGGCTCTATACTAGCACAGATACGCAGTATTTT
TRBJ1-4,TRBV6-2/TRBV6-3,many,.,CATGPAATGEKLFF,TGTGCCACCGGACCGGCAGCCACGGGGGAAAAACTGTTTTTT
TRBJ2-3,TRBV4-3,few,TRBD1,CASSRVTTGEDTQYF,TGCGCCAGCAGCCGAGTTACGACAGGGGAAGATACGCAGTATTTT
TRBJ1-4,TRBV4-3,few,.,CASSQDLWGEWPTNEKLFF,TGCGCCAGCAGCCAAGATCTGTGGGGAGAATGGCCAACTAATGAAAAACTGTTTTTT
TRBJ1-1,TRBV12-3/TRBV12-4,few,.,CASSSDLTMNTEAFF,TGTGCCAGCAGCTCCGACTTGACAATGAACACTGAAGCTTTCTTT
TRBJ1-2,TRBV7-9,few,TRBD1,CASSGGQGLTYGYTF,TGTGCCAGCAGCGGGGGACAGGGCCTGACCTATGGCTACACCTTC
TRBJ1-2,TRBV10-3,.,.,CAISELGVGYTF,TGTGCCATCAGTGAGTTAGGGGTTGGCTACACCTTC
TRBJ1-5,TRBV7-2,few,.,CASSLYTSGAQHF,TGTGCCAGCAGCTTATATACAAGCGGGGCCCAGCATTTT
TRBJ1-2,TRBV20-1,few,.,CSAGYQGEEGGYTF,TGCAGTGCTGGGTACCAAGGAGAGGAGGGTGGCTACACCTTC
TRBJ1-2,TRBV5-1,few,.,CASSGGPAYGYTF,TGCGCCAGCAGCGGGGGGCCCGCTTATGGCTACACCTTC